This T cell receptor (beta chain) was captured in a study of blood T cell repertoires in COVID-19. About the research overall: The United States, Italy and Spain provided the acute and convalescent COVID-19 samples.

Seattle cases were enrolled at active infection and followed longitudinally. Using immunoSEQ multiplex PCR, the repertoire was profiled, and TCRdb retains in-frame clones only, with some absent. Seen here are under 450,000 clones, roughly 88% observed once, and the top ten hold roughly 12%. Per the germline V gene, CDR1 is SGHTA and CDR2 is FQGNSA. The CDR3 totals 16 residues. V trimming: 2 bases; J trimming: 0 bases; junction bases outside the gene matches: 5. This clone was seen more than once but under ten times. The receptor was isolated from a woman aged 45 to 65 with COVID-19, enrolled during active disease. The sequencing input was peripheral blood. The rearrangement uses TRBV7-2 and TRBJ2-7; TRBD2 matches 9 bases. CDR3 DNA sequence: TGTGCCAGCAGCTTACAGTGGGGACTAGCCTCCTACGAGCAGTACTTC. As protein: CASSLQWGLASYEQYF.